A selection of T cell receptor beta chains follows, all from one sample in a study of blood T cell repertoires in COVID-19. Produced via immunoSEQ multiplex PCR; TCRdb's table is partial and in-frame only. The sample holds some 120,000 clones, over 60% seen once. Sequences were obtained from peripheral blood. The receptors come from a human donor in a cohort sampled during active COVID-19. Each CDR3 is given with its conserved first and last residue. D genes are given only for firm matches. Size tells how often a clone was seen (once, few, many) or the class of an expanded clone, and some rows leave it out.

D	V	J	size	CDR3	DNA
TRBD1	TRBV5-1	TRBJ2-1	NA	CASSLGQGINEQFF	TGCGCCAGCAGCTTGGGACAGGGGATCAATGAGCAGTTCTTC
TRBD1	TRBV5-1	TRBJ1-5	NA	CASSLQGAGDPQHF	TGCGCCAGCAGCTTACAGGGGGCGGGCGACCCCCAGCATTTT
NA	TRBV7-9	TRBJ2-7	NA	CASSPSTASYEQYF	TGTGCCAGCAGCCCCTCGACAGCCTCCTACGAGCAGTACTTC
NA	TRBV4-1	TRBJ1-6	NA	CASSPILTTYNSPLHF	TGCGCCAGCAGCCCGATCCTGACTACCTATAATTCACCCCTCCACTTT
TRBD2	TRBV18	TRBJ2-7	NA	CASSPRPGLAWEQYF	TGTGCCAGCTCACCACGCCCGGGACTAGCGTGGGAGCAGTACTTC
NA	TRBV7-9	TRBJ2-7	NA	CASSLGSAGWVYEQYF	TGTGCCAGCAGCTTAGGGTCGGCAGGGTGGGTATACGAGCAGTACTTC
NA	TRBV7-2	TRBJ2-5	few	CASSLVAGPETQYF	TGTGCCAGCAGCTTAGTGGCGGGGCCTGAGACCCAGTACTTC
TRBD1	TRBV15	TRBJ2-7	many	CATSKAQGEAYEQYF	TGTGCCACCAGCAAAGCACAGGGGGAAGCCTACGAGCAGTACTTC
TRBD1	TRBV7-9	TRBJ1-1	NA	CASSGTGETEAFF	TGTGCCAGCAGCGGGACAGGGGAAACTGAAGCTTTCTTT
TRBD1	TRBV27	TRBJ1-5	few	CASSLGTANQPQHF	TGTGCCAGCAGTTTAGGGACAGCTAATCAGCCCCAGCATTTT
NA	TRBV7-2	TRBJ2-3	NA	CASSTDTDTQYF	TGTGCCAGCAGCACTGACACAGATACGCAGTATTTT
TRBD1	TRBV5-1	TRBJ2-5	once	CASSMGQGRETQYF	TGCGCCAGCAGCATGGGACAGGGGCGAGAGACCCAGTACTTC
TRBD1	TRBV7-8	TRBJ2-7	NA	CASSSGTGIYEQYF	TGTGCCAGCAGCTCGGGGACAGGGATCTACGAGCAGTACTTC
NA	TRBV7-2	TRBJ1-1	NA	CASSLLGAREAFF	TGTGCCAGCAGCTTACTGGGGGCCCGGGAAGCTTTCTTT
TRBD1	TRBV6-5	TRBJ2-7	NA	CATSRDRVYEQYF	TGTGCCACCTCCCGGGACAGAGTATACGAGCAGTACTTC
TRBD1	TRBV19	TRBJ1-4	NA	CASSSGDRVQEKLFF	TGTGCCAGTAGTTCGGGGGACAGGGTACAGGAAAAACTGTTTTTT
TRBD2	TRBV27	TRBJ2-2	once	CASGAGLAGGPTGELFF	TGTGCCAGCGGGGCGGGACTAGCGGGAGGGCCTACCGGGGAGCTGTTTTTT
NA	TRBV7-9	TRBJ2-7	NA	CASSPRADSYEQYF	TGTGCCAGCAGCCCGAGGGCGGACTCCTACGAGCAGTACTTC
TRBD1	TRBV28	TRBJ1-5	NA	CASSLSYRGRGQPQHF	TGTGCCAGCAGTTTATCTTACAGGGGGCGCGGTCAGCCCCAGCATTTT
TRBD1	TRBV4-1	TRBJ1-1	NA	CASSQTGPTEAFF	TGCGCCAGCAGCCAGACAGGGCCTACTGAAGCTTTCTTT
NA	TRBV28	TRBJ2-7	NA	CASSLPGYTYEQYF	TGTGCCAGCAGTTTACCGGGGTATACCTACGAGCAGTACTTC
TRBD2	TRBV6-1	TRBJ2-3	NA	CASSEGGGGGVDTQYF	TGTGCCAGCAGTGAAGGCGGGGGCGGGGGGGTGGATACGCAGTATTTT
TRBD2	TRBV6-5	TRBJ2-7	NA	CASSYQRGTGFYEQYF	TGTGCCAGCAGTTACCAGCGGGGGACTGGCTTCTACGAGCAGTACTTC
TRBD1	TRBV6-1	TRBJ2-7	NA	CASSELLDREAYEQYF	TGTGCCAGCAGTGAACTTCTGGACAGGGAGGCCTACGAGCAGTACTTC
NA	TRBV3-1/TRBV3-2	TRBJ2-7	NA	CASSHLHEQYF	TGTGCCAGCAGCCATCTACACGAGCAGTACTTC
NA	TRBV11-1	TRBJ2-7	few	CASSSDRAEQYF	TGTGCCAGCAGCTCCGACAGAGCCGAGCAGTACTTC
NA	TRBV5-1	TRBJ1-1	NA	CASEEGTEAFF	TGCGCCAGCGAGGAGGGGACTGAAGCTTTCTTT
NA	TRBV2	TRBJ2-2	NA	CASRGEVANTGELFF	TGTGCCAGCAGGGGGGAGGTCGCGAACACCGGGGAGCTGTTTTTT
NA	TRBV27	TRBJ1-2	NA	CASSLAGNYGYTF	TGTGCCAGCAGTTTGGCCGGGAACTATGGCTACACCTTC
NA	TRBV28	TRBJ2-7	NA	CASSFYSESSYEQYF	TGTGCCAGCAGTTTTTATTCTGAGAGCTCCTACGAGCAGTACTTC
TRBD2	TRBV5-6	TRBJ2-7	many	CASSFSAPGGVHEQYF	TGTGCCAGCAGCTTCTCGGCGCCGGGGGGGGTCCACGAGCAGTACTTC
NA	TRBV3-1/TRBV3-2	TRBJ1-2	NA	CASSQGGNYGYTF	TGTGCCAGCAGCCAGGGAGGGAACTATGGCTACACCTTC
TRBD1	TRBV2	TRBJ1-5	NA	CASSLGQGRLQPQHF	TGTGCCAGCAGTCTCGGACAGGGTAGATTGCAGCCCCAGCATTTT
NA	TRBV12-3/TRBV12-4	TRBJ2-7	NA	CASSPDGGPEQYF	TGTGCCAGCAGTCCCGACGGAGGGCCGGAGCAGTACTTC
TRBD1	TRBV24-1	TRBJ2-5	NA	CATSDPEDRGKETQYF	TGTGCCACCAGTGACCCGGAAGACAGGGGGAAAGAGACCCAGTACTTC
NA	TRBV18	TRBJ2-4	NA	CASSQTTGEVNIQYF	TGTGCCAGCTCACAAACGACAGGCGAGGTCAACATTCAGTACTTC
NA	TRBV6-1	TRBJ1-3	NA	CASSESWGPERSTIYF	TGTGCCAGCAGTGAATCTTGGGGTCCTGAGCGGAGCACCATATATTTT
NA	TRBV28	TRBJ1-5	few	CASSLGGGSQPQHF	TGTGCCAGCAGTTTAGGAGGTGGCAGCCAGCCCCAGCATTTT
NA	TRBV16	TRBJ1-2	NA	CASSPSTGVYTF	TGTGCCAGCAGCCCTAGCACGGGGGTCTACACCTTC
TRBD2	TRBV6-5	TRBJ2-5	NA	CASRSSGGLQETQYF	TGTGCCAGCAGGTCTAGCGGGGGGCTTCAAGAGACCCAGTACTTC
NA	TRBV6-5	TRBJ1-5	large	CASSYSTPATGQPQHF	TGTGCCAGCAGTTACTCGACGCCGGCGACAGGTCAGCCCCAGCATTTT
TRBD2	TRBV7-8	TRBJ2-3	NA	CASSTSGRMADTQYF	TGTGCCAGCAGCACTAGCGGGAGGATGGCAGATACGCAGTATTTT
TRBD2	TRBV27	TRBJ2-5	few	CASSFLGLAGEETQYF	TGTGCCAGCAGTTTTCTCGGACTAGCGGGGGAAGAGACCCAGTACTTC
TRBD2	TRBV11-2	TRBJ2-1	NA	CASSIISGKYNEQFF	TGTGCCAGCAGCATTATAAGCGGGAAATACAATGAGCAGTTCTTC
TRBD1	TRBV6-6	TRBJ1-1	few	CASSYLGQGNTEAFF	TGTGCCAGCAGTTACTTGGGACAGGGGAACACTGAAGCTTTCTTT
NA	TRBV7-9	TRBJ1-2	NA	CASSLSLNGRDGYTF	TGTGCCAGCAGCTTATCTCTCAATGGGCGGGATGGCTACACCTTC
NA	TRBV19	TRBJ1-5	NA	CASSVNRFLQPQHF	TGTGCCAGTAGCGTGAACAGGTTTCTTCAGCCCCAGCATTTT
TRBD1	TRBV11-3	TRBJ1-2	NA	CASSLDRGYGGYTF	TGTGCCAGCAGCTTGGACAGGGGATATGGTGGCTACACCTTC
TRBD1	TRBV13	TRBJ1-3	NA	CASSLSTGTAGNTIYF	TGTGCCAGCAGCTTGTCGACAGGGACGGCTGGAAACACCATATATTTT
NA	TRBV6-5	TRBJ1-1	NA	CASSLGGGSEAFF	TGTGCCAGCAGCCTAGGCGGCGGGTCTGAAGCTTTCTTT
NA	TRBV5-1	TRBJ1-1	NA	CASSLVSGGGTEAFF	TGCGCCAGCAGCTTGGTTTCCGGGGGAGGCACTGAAGCTTTCTTT
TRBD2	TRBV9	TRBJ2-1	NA	CASSPQARGDNEQFF	TGTGCCAGCAGCCCCCAAGCCCGGGGGGACAATGAGCAGTTCTTC
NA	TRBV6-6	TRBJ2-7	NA	CASSYSHREGSYEQYF	TGTGCCAGCAGTTACTCCCACAGGGAGGGGTCCTACGAGCAGTACTTC
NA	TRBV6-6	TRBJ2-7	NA	CASSYADTPRIHEQYF	TGTGCCAGCAGTTACGCCGACACCCCCCGCATCCACGAGCAGTACTTC
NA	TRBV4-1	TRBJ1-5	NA	CASSQGARQPQHF	TGCGCCAGCAGCCAAGGGGCCAGGCAGCCCCAGCATTTT